This is a list of T cell receptor beta chains from one sample in a study of T cells in localized non-small cell lung cancer. Assay: immunoSEQ multiplex PCR; the TCRdb copy retains only in-frame clones and omits some. Here the sample spans roughly 20,000 clones, less than 85% being singletons. Sequences were derived from peripheral blood, sampled before any cancer treatment. The receptor source for this set is a man between 40 and 75 years old with stage I lung adenocarcinoma. CDR3s include the opening cysteine and the closing phenylalanine or tryptophan. The D gene is left open where the match is weak. Only some rows state a clone size, as once, few, many or a class for expanded clones.

D,size,J,V,DNA,CDR3
-,-,TRBJ2-2,TRBV7-3,TGTGCCAGCAGCTTAACTCTCCAAGGAGCAGATACCGGGGAGCTGTTTTTT,CASSLTLQGADTGELFF
-,few,TRBJ2-3,TRBV4-1,TGCGCCAGCAGCCAAGTCGTAGCAGGTAGCACAGATACGCAGTATTTT,CASSQVVAGSTDTQYF
-,-,TRBJ2-5,TRBV5-4,TGTGCCAGCAGCTTGGCTGTGGGGCAAGAGACCCAGTACTTC,CASSLAVGQETQYF
-,-,TRBJ2-7,TRBV5-5,TGTGCCAGCAGCTGGACGGGGAGATACGAGCAGTACTTC,CASSWTGRYEQYF
-,-,TRBJ2-3,TRBV29-1,TGCAGCGTTGTGGTGGCGGGGCCTAGCACAGATACGCAGTATTTT,CSVVVAGPSTDTQYF
TRBD2,-,TRBJ2-5,TRBV6-6,TGTGCCAGGGCGGGAGTCCAAGAGACCCAGTACTTC,CARAGVQETQYF
-,once,TRBJ1-4,TRBV15,TGTGCCACCAGCTTTCAGGGTGGTCCTTTTGCAACTAATGAAAAACTGTTTTTT,CATSFQGGPFATNEKLFF
-,-,TRBJ2-1,TRBV5-1,TGCGCCAGCAGCTTCTCCGAACGAAATGAGCAGTTCTTC,CASSFSERNEQFF
-,-,TRBJ1-3,TRBV9,TGTGCCAGCAGCGCCGAACAGGGCTCTGGAAACACCATATATTTT,CASSAEQGSGNTIYF
-,-,TRBJ2-7,TRBV29-1,TGCAGCGTTTGGGGAGAGGGGCAGACGTACGAGCAGTACTTC,CSVWGEGQTYEQYF
-,-,TRBJ2-1,TRBV11-1,TGTGCCAGCAGCTTAGCCCGGGACCGATTTACAAATGAGCAGTTCTTC,CASSLARDRFTNEQFF
-,-,TRBJ2-3,TRBV9,TGTGCCAGCAGCGCCCTACTAGCCGCTCCCCCCACAGATACGCAGTATTTT,CASSALLAAPPTDTQYF
-,-,TRBJ1-6,TRBV7-9,TGTGCCAGCAGCTTATCCTCGGCGCCAGGCCTAGGGACCCTCCACTTT,CASSLSSAPGLGTLHF
-,-,TRBJ2-3,TRBV4-2,TGTGCCAGCAGGCCCACTAGCTCGGCAGATACGCAGTATTTT,CASRPTSSADTQYF
-,-,TRBJ2-7,TRBV7-8,TGTGCCAGCAGCTCCCTCAAGGGGGGCTACGAGCAGTACTTC,CASSSLKGGYEQYF
-,-,TRBJ2-3,TRBV7-2,TGTGCCAGCAGCTACCCGAGGGGGGGCGTGACAGATACGCAGTATTTT,CASSYPRGGVTDTQYF
-,-,TRBJ2-7,TRBV7-9,TGTGCCAGCAGCTCACAAGGGGATTCCTACGAGCAGTACTTC,CASSSQGDSYEQYF
-,-,TRBJ2-3,TRBV7-3,TGTGCCAGCAGCTTAACAGGGTACCCCACAGATACGCAGTATTTT,CASSLTGYPTDTQYF
TRBD1,-,TRBJ1-2,TRBV7-2,TGTGCCAGCAGCTCAGGGACAGGGGGGTTTCTGCTTACCTTC,CASSSGTGGFLLTF
-,once,TRBJ2-6,TRBV7-9,TGTGCCAGCACTATAGACAGAAGCTCTGGGGCCAACGTCCTGACTTTC,CASTIDRSSGANVLTF
-,once,TRBJ2-3,TRBV6-4,TGTGCCAGCAGTTCGGAGGGCCACGGTACGCAGTATTTT,CASSSEGHGTQYF
-,-,TRBJ1-2,TRBV20-1,TGCAGTGCCGGATGGGGGGATGGCTACACCTTC,CSAGWGDGYTF
TRBD1,-,TRBJ1-6,TRBV27,TGTGCCAGCAGGACAGGGGCCTATAATTCACCCCTCCACTTT,CASRTGAYNSPLHF
TRBD2,-,TRBJ2-2,TRBV4-1,TGCGCCAGCAGCCGAACGACTAGCGGGAGATCGAACACCGGGGAGCTGTTTTTT,CASSRTTSGRSNTGELFF
TRBD1,-,TRBJ2-3,TRBV5-1,TGCGCCAGCAGCTTCGGACAGGATTCAGATACGCAGTATTTT,CASSFGQDSDTQYF
-,few,TRBJ1-1,TRBV6-6,TGTGCCAGCAGCCCGATACAGGGTGTCGCTGAAGCTTTCTTT,CASSPIQGVAEAFF
-,-,TRBJ2-7,TRBV5-6,TGTGCCAGCAGCCCTGGGGGACTCGAGCAGTACTTC,CASSPGGLEQYF
-,-,TRBJ1-5,TRBV11-2,TGTGCCAGCAGCTTACCCGGAGGGACCCAGCATTTT,CASSLPGGTQHF
-,-,TRBJ1-2,TRBV18,TGTGCCAGCTCACCGGACAGAGTCGGCTATGGCTACACCTTC,CASSPDRVGYGYTF
-,-,TRBJ1-2,TRBV25-1,TGTGCCAGCAGCGAACAGGGAAGGGATGGCTACACCTTC,CASSEQGRDGYTF
-,-,TRBJ1-4,TRBV18,TGTGCCAGCTCGCTACTACAGGGCGGAGGCGGTGAAAAACTGTTTTTT,CASSLLQGGGGEKLFF
-,-,TRBJ1-3,TRBV2,TGTGCCAGCAGTGCCCTTTTTACAGGGCTCGGAAACACCATATATTTT,CASSALFTGLGNTIYF
-,-,TRBJ2-3,TRBV4-2,TGTGCCACCTCAGGCCGGCAGGTCACAGATACGCAGTATTTT,CATSGRQVTDTQYF
-,-,TRBJ2-7,TRBV4-3,TGCGCCAGCAGTAGATCCAGGAGCCGGGCGGCTGACGAGCAGTACTTC,CASSRSRSRAADEQYF
-,-,TRBJ1-3,TRBV5-8,TGTGCCAGCAGCTCTGATCGGGTGCCTGGAAACACCATATATTTT,CASSSDRVPGNTIYF
-,-,TRBJ2-3,TRBV5-1,TGCGCCAGCAGCTTGGCAGATACGCAGTATTTT,CASSLADTQYF
-,-,TRBJ2-7,TRBV7-2,TGTGCCAGCAGCCAACGCGAGGGGAGGACCTACGAGCAGTACTTC,CASSQREGRTYEQYF
-,-,TRBJ2-7,TRBV6-5,TGTGCCAGCAGTTACTCGGGTAGCGTCTCTTACGAGCAGTACTTC,CASSYSGSVSYEQYF
-,-,TRBJ2-5,TRBV5-1,TGCGCCAGCAGCTTGGGGACTGTTGTACAAGAGACCCAGTACTTC,CASSLGTVVQETQYF
TRBD1,-,TRBJ2-7,TRBV6-1,TGTGCCAGCAGCAGGGGGAGACAGTACGAGCAGTACTTC,CASSRGRQYEQYF
-,-,TRBJ1-2,TRBV28,TGTGCCAGCAGTTTACCCTTCGCGGTAGGAGGCTACACCTTC,CASSLPFAVGGYTF
TRBD2,-,TRBJ2-7,TRBV5-1,TGCGCCAGCAGCCTGGGGACTAGCGGGGGGTACGAGCAGTACTTC,CASSLGTSGGYEQYF
-,few,TRBJ2-1,TRBV2,TGTGCCAGCAGTGAAGCCCCCAACTACAATGAGCAGTTCTTC,CASSEAPNYNEQFF
-,-,TRBJ2-1,TRBV25-1,TGTGCCAGCAGAGCAGAGAGGACTTCGATCGATGAGCAGTTCTTC,CASRAERTSIDEQFF
-,-,TRBJ1-2,TRBV5-5,TGTGCCAGCAGCTTTTCCGGGGCAAACTATGGCTACACCTTC,CASSFSGANYGYTF
TRBD2,-,TRBJ2-7,TRBV6-6,TGTGCCAGCAACCCAGCGGGGCCCCCCTACGAGCAGTACTTC,CASNPAGPPYEQYF
-,-,TRBJ2-7,TRBV11-2,TGTGCCAGCGCCCCTGTTAGAGGGACCTACGAGCAGTACTTC,CASAPVRGTYEQYF
-,-,TRBJ2-1,TRBV30,TGTGCCTGGAGTGTACGGCCAGGAAGGGAATATGAGCAGTTCTTC,CAWSVRPGREYEQFF
-,-,TRBJ2-2,TRBV7-3,TGTGCCAGCAGCTTACAACTCACCGGGGAGCTGTTTTTT,CASSLQLTGELFF
TRBD2,-,TRBJ2-1,TRBV28,TGTGCCAGCAGTTCCGGGGGACTAGCGGGAGCCAGTGAGCAGTTCTTC,CASSSGGLAGASEQFF
-,-,TRBJ2-2,TRBV7-9,TGTGCCAGCAGCCCGAGACAGGTCCTCACCGGGGAGCTGTTTTTT,CASSPRQVLTGELFF
TRBD1,-,TRBJ1-2,TRBV7-3,TGTGCCAGCAGCTCGGGACAGGGGTATGGCTACACCTTC,CASSSGQGYGYTF